The 10 T cell receptor beta chains presented below share a single source sample, sequenced in a study of cytomegalovirus exposure and HLA in healthy donors. Primers included in the PCR were 60 Vbeta and 13 Jbeta primers. Repertoires were generated with immunoSEQ multiplex PCR, while TCRdb's copy carries only in-frame clones and drops some. The table counts tens of thousands of clones; roughly an eighth lies in the top ten. Sequenced: PBMCs. The receptors stem from a woman aged 60-75 years in good health and CMV-seropositive.

This chain connects TRBV18 to TRBJ2-5; TRBD1 aligns across 8 bases. The CDR3 is 14 residues long. The trim removed 5 bases at V and 5 bases at J, leaving 7 bases unmatched. The germline gives CDR1 KGHSH, CDR2 LQKENI. The CDR3 DNA is TGTGCCAGCTCATCCGGACAGGGAAGCGAGACCCAGTACTTC. This codes for CASSSGQGSETQYF. Supplemented by reference TRBV18 and TRBJ2-5, the full variable domain reads NAGVMQNPRHLVRRRGQEARLRCSPMKGHSHVYWYRQLPEEGLKFMVYLQKENIIDESGMPKERFSAEFPKEGPSILRIQQVVRGDSAAYFCASSSGQGSETQYFGPGTRLLVL.

The CDR3 coding sequence is TGCGCCAGCAGCCAAGGACTAGCCCAACAAGAGACCCAGTACTTC. As protein: CASSQGLAQQETQYF. V usage is TRBV4-1 and J usage is TRBJ2-5, with 7 positions matching TRBD2. The CDR3 sequence is 15 residues long. CDR1 is MGHRA and CDR2 is YSYEKL in the germline V gene. V shed 1 base, J shed 2 bases, and the junction held 4 bases outside the gene matches.

The chain links TRBV5-1 to TRBJ1-2, with D perhaps matching TRBD1 (5 bases). Germline CDR1 is SGHRS and CDR2 is YFSETQ. This CDR3 is built from 18 residues. The V end lost 4 bases, the J end lost 0 bases, and 22 bases lay between the germline ends. CDR3 region: CASSRITSPGGANYGYTF. The CDR3 DNA follows: TGCGCCAGCAGCCGGATTACTTCTCCGGGGGGAGCTAACTATGGCTACACCTTC. Full variable domain (outside the CDR3, taken from reference TRBV5-1 and TRBJ1-2): KAGVTQTPRYLIKTRGQQVTLSCSPISGHRSVSWYQQTPGQGLQFLFEYFSETQRNKGNFPGRFSGRQFSNSRSEMNVSTLELGDSALYLCASSRITSPGGANYGYTFGSGTRLTVV.

CDR3 protein: CASALELAGVTDTQYF. CDR3 sequence (DNA): TGTGCCAGCGCGCTGGAACTAGCGGGGGTCACAGATACGCAGTATTTT. V usage is TRBV18 and J usage is TRBJ2-3; 11 positions match TRBD2. V was clipped by 8 bases and J by 2 bases; unmatched bases: 9. This CDR3 is built from 16 residues. CDR1 and CDR2 (germline): KGHSH, LQKENI. The entire variable domain, with the rest obtained from reference TRBV18 and TRBJ2-3, is as follows: NAGVMQNPRHLVRRRGQEARLRCSPMKGHSHVYWYRQLPEEGLKFMVYLQKENIIDESGMPKERFSAEFPKEGPSILRIQQVVRGDSAAYFCASALELAGVTDTQYFGPGTRLTVL.

The genes are TRBV4-2 and TRBJ2-7; 13 bases match TRBD2. V trimming: 3 bases; J trimming: 2 bases; junction bases outside the gene matches: 13. CDR1 is LGHNA and CDR2 is YNFKEQ in the germline V gene. This CDR3 contains 19 residues. The CDR3 DNA is TGTGCCAGCAGCCAGTCCGGGACTAGCGGGGTCAGGGCGGCCTACGAGCAGTACTTC. It is translated as CASSQSGTSGVRAAYEQYF.

The chain links TRBV5-8 to TRBJ2-7; no clear D gene. Germline CDR1 and CDR2: SGHTS and YDEGEE. V lost 1 base and J lost 7, with 12 bases in between. CDR3 length: 13 residues. Here the CDR3 DNA reads TGTGCCAGCAGCTTGTACCGAGGAGTGGAGCAGTACTTC. Protein sequence: CASSLYRGVEQYF.

The chain couples TRBV25-1 to TRBJ1-2; D uncertain. CDR1 is MGHDK, CDR2 SYGVNS, per germline. Trimming removed 7 bases from V and 4 bases from J, with 19 bases in between. The CDR3 spans 15 residues. The CDR3 region is CASNGESAFAYGYTF. The CDR3 nucleotides are TGTGCCAGCAATGGGGAGTCGGCTTTCGCCTATGGCTACACCTTC.

This chain connects TRBV10-3 to TRBJ2-5; tentative D call: TRBD1 (5 bases). Per the germline V gene, CDR1 is ENHRY and CDR2 is SYGVKD. The V and J ends lost 4 bases and 1 base respectively, with 7 bases between them. This CDR3 is built from 13 residues. The CDR3 is CAISAGSQETQYF. The CDR3 DNA sequence: TGTGCCATCAGTGCAGGGTCCCAAGAGACCCAGTACTTC.

V is TRBV10-3 and J is TRBJ2-7, with 8 bases matching TRBD1. Trimming removed 7 bases from V and 1 base from J; junction bases left unmatched: 9. The CDR3 sequence is 15 residues long. CDR1 and CDR2 from the germline V gene are ENHRY and SYGVKD. CDR3 region: CAITGGQGLSYEQYF. The CDR3 DNA is TGTGCCATCACCGGAGGACAGGGTTTATCCTACGAGCAGTACTTC.

Regarding this clone: Other DNA sequences of this sample code for an identical CDR3. The chain has TRBV20-1 and TRBJ1-1; TRBD1 aligns across 8 bases. V lost 6 bases to trimming and J lost 4 bases; unmatched junction nucleotides: 1. The CDR3 spans 11 residues. Germline V gene sequence: CDR1 DFQATT, CDR2 SNEGSKA (reference sequence). The chain's CDR3 is CSATGGTEAFF. The CDR3 nucleotides read TGCAGTGCCACAGGGGGCACTGAAGCTTTCTTT.